The source of this T cell receptor (beta chain) is a study of radiotherapy plus CTLA-4 blockade in lung cancer. Study in general: With 30% to 40% of patients having disease control, objective responses were seen in roughly 18%. Whole-study results and caveats: Once radiotherapy plus ipilimumab had been given, TCR clones derived from tumor expanded in blood.

Profiling relied on immunoSEQ multiplex PCR, and the TCRdb table lists in-frame clones only, not all of them. The sample lists some 78,000 clones, around nine tenths seen once, with 0.87% in the top ten. Losses at the gene ends were 2 bases for V and 9 bases for J; bases not matched to a gene: 15. Germline V gene data show CDR1 as MNHNS and CDR2 as SASEGT. The CDR3 extends over 16 amino acids. With regard to this clone: Its target is not known.

The chain combines TRBV6-1 with TRBJ2-5; 7 nucleotides line up with TRBD2. Sequenced material: peripheral blood, taken from a patient treated with radiotherapy plus ipilimumab. This sequence originates from a human donor with non-small cell lung cancer who had stable disease on radiotherapy plus ipilimumab. CDR3 amino acids: CASSEIPSGGRPAQYF. Written as DNA, the CDR3 is TGTGCCAGCAGTGAAATCCCTAGCGGAGGGAGGCCGGCCCAGTACTTC.